This is a list of T cell receptor beta chains from one sample in a study of identical twins. TCRdb re-called the 5' RACE reads with MiXCR, one entry per CDR3 protein. Of about 530,000 distinct CDR3 sequences in the sample, about 22% were seen once. The same data also contributed to another study, on yellow fever vaccine responses in identical twins.

Sequences were obtained from CD4+ T cells sorted from blood. Every receptor here comes from a young woman in good health. The CDR3 runs from the conserved cysteine through the conserved F or W. The D gene is left open where the match is weak. Clone size is shown for a subset of rows, as once, few, many or a class of expanded clone.

d_gene,v_gene,j_gene,abundance,CDR3nt,CDR3aa
TRBD1,TRBV11-1,TRBJ1-6,-,TGTGCCAGCAGCTCCGGGGGGAGCAGGGGGCTCTATAATTCACCCCTCCACTTT,CASSSGGSRGLYNSPLHF
TRBD2,TRBV5-1,TRBJ2-2,-,TGCGCCAGCAGCCCGAGACTAGCGGAACCCACCGGGGAGCTGTTTTTT,CASSPRLAEPTGELFF
TRBD2,TRBV4-2,TRBJ2-5,many,TGTGCCAGCAGCCAAGGGAGCGGGAATGGGCAAGAGACCCAGTACTTC,CASSQGSGNGQETQYF
TRBD2,TRBV24-1,TRBJ2-2,once,TGTGCCACCAGTGGTCCGGGGACTAGCGGAGACACCGGGGAGCTGTTTTTT,CATSGPGTSGDTGELFF
-,TRBV2,TRBJ1-2,-,TGTGCCAGCAGTTTCGAGAGTTCAAACTATGGCTACACCTTC,CASSFESSNYGYTF
TRBD1,TRBV12-3/TRBV12-4,TRBJ1-2,few,TGTGCCAGCAGTCCGACAGGGGGCGGCTATGGCTACACCTTC,CASSPTGGGYGYTF
-,TRBV25-1,TRBJ2-3,-,TGTGCCAGCAGTACCCAGGCGGGACGAGTGAGGGCAGATACGCAGTATTTT,CASSTQAGRVRADTQYF
-,TRBV10-2,TRBJ2-3,-,TGCGCCAGCAGTGGGGAACCGCGGTCGAGCACAGATACGCAGTATTTT,CASSGEPRSSTDTQYF
-,TRBV12-3/TRBV12-4,TRBJ2-1,many,TGTGCCAGCAGCCCTATCCGGGGTGAGCAGTTCTTC,CASSPIRGEQFF
-,TRBV29-1,TRBJ2-1,few,TGCAGCGTTGAACTGGGGGGCTACAATGAGCAGTTCTTC,CSVELGGYNEQFF
-,TRBV18,TRBJ2-2,-,TGTGCCAGCTCACCGTCAACAGGGAACACCGGGGAGCTGTTTTTT,CASSPSTGNTGELFF
-,TRBV3-1,TRBJ2-2,-,TGTGCCACCCTCCGCGAGGGAGGTATTACGAACACCGGGGAGCTGTTTTTT,CATLREGGITNTGELFF
-,TRBV5-4,TRBJ2-1,few,TGTGCCAGCAGCGATAACAAAAATGAGCAGTTCTTC,CASSDNKNEQFF
TRBD1,TRBV15,TRBJ1-4,many,TGTGCCACCAGCAGAGATCATACAGGGGGAGAGGCAACTAATGAAAAACTGTTTTTT,CATSRDHTGGEATNEKLFF
-,TRBV5-1,TRBJ1-6,-,TGCGCCAGCAGCTTCAGGGGTGAGGATTCACCCCTCCACTTT,CASSFRGEDSPLHF
-,TRBV20-1,TRBJ2-3,few,TGCAGTGCTAGAGACGTGATCACCCCCTTCGGTCCTAGCACAGATACGCAGTATTTT,CSARDVITPFGPSTDTQYF
-,TRBV29-1,TRBJ1-3,few,TGCAGCGTCGCCAGTGGGTCTGGAAACACCATATATTTT,CSVASGSGNTIYF
-,TRBV10-3,TRBJ1-2,few,TGTGCCACCCGGACAGTTAACTATGGCTACACCTTC,CATRTVNYGYTF
-,TRBV29-1,TRBJ2-1,few,TGCAGCGTCAGGCGGGACCGCTACAATGAGCAGTTCTTC,CSVRRDRYNEQFF
-,TRBV4-2,TRBJ2-1,few,TGTGCCAGCAGCCAAGGAGGGGGAGTTTACAATGAGCAGTTCTTC,CASSQGGGVYNEQFF